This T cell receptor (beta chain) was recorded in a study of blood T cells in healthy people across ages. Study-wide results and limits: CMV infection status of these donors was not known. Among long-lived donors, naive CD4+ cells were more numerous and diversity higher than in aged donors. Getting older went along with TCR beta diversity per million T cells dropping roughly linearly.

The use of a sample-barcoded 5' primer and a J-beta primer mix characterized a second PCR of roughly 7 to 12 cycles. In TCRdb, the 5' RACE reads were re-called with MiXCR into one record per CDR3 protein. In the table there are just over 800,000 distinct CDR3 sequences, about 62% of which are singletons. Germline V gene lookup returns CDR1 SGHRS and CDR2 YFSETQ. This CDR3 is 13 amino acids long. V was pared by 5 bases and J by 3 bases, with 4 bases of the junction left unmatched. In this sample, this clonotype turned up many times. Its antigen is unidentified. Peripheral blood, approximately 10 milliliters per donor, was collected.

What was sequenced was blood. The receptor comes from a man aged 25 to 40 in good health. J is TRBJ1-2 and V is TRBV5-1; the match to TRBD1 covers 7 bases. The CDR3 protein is CASRTGTDYGYTF. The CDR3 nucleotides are TGCGCCAGCAGAACTGGGACAGACTATGGCTACACCTTC.